These 19 T cell receptor beta chains share one sample of origin, sequenced in a study of cytomegalovirus exposure and HLA in healthy donors. The PCR made use of 60 Vbeta and 13 Jbeta primers. TCRdb's table, derived via immunoSEQ multiplex PCR, lists solely in-frame clones and lacks some. The sample yields roughly 110,000 clones, about 75% seen once. The source material was PBMCs. All receptors derive from a man in his forties in good health and CMV-seronegative.

The V and J genes are TRBV7-9 and TRBJ2-2, with D uncertain. The CDR3 is 13 residues long. Germline V gene lookup returns CDR1 SEHNR and CDR2 FQNEAQ (reference sequence). V lost 2 bases and J lost 6, with 7 bases in between. The CDR3 bases are TGTGCCAGCAGCTTAAACGAGGCCGGGGAGCTGTTTTTT. Translating gives CASSLNEAGELFF.

The sample holds a few counts of this clone. The chain couples TRBV29-1 to TRBJ1-2; D gene ambiguous. This CDR3 region has 12 residues. Trimming removed 1 base at V and 4 bases at J, with 7 bases between. Germline V gene sequence: CDR1 SQVTM, CDR2 ANQGSEA. CDR3 region: CSVEVSAYGYTF. CDR3 bases: TGCAGCGTTGAAGTCAGCGCCTATGGCTACACCTTC. Combining the CDR3 with reference TRBV29-1 and TRBJ1-2 gives the whole variable domain SAVISQKPSRDICQRGTSLTIQCQVDSQVTMMFWYRQQPGQSLTLIATANQGSEATYESGFVIDKFPISRPNLTFSTLTVSNMSPEDSSIYLCSVEVSAYGYTFGSGTRLTVV.

This chain joins TRBV19 and TRBJ1-3; D perhaps matches TRBD1 (5 bases). Trimming removed 4 bases at V and 2 bases at J, with 12 bases between. CDR1 and CDR2 (germline): LNHDA, SQIVND (reference sequence). The CDR3 is 15 residues long. Here the CDR3 DNA reads TGTGCCAGTAGTAGCCAGGGTTTTACTGGAAACACCATATATTTT. Its protein product is CASSSQGFTGNTIYF.

DNA for the CDR3: TGTGCCAGCACCCAAGGGGGGACAGGTCCCTACGAGCAGTACTTC. Residues: CASTQGGTGPYEQYF. The V call is TRBV28, the J call TRBJ2-7, with 8 bases matching TRBD1. The germline V gene encodes CDR1 MDHEN and CDR2 SYDVKM. CDR3 length equals 15 residues. The junction had 10 bases not matched to a gene; V was cut back by 7 bases and J by 2 bases.

This chain joins TRBV18 and TRBJ1-3, with D uncertain. CDR1 and CDR2 from the germline V gene are KGHSH and LQKENI. The CDR3 is 15 amino acids. V was clipped by 2 bases and J by 0 bases, with 8 bases between them. As DNA, the CDR3 is TGTGCCAGCTCACCAACAGCCAACTCTGGAAACACCATATATTTT. Its translation is CASSPTANSGNTIYF.

The V gene is TRBV2, the J gene TRBJ2-5; no firm D call. V was cut by 7 bases and J by 1 base, with 4 bases left in between. The CDR3 is made up of 11 amino acids. Germline V CDR1 and CDR2: SNHLY, FYNNEI. The CDR3: CASTRQETQYF. The CDR3 region has the DNA TGTGCCAGCACCCGCCAAGAGACCCAGTACTTC.

The rearrangement links TRBV2 to TRBJ2-2, with D maybe TRBD2 (6 bases). This CDR3 comprises 15 residues. The germline V gene encodes CDR1 SNHLY and CDR2 FYNNEI. Trimming cost V 1 base and J 7 bases, with 13 bases left between them. CDR3 loop: CASSEVRGGNGELFF. In nucleotides, the CDR3 is TGTGCCAGCAGTGAAGTGCGGGGTGGGAACGGGGAGCTGTTTTTT.

The rearrangement uses TRBV5-1 and TRBJ1-2; possibly TRBD1 for D (6 bases). Germline V CDR1 and CDR2: SGHRS, YFSETQ. Trimming removed 0 bases at V and 3 bases at J, with 12 bases between. This CDR3 has 15 residues. CDR3 residues: CASSLARGGDYGYTF. The CDR3 bases are TGCGCCAGCAGCTTGGCCAGGGGCGGCGACTATGGCTACACCTTC.

The chain couples TRBV6-1 to TRBJ2-5, with TRBD2 matching 10 bases. CDR3 size: 13 residues. The trim removed 8 bases at V and 7 bases at J, leaving 7 bases unmatched. CDR1 is MNHNS, CDR2 SASEGT, per germline. This CDR3 reads CASGASGGATQYF. DNA for the CDR3: TGTGCCAGCGGGGCTAGCGGGGGTGCGACCCAGTACTTC.

The rearrangement links TRBV15 to TRBJ1-5; D unresolved. Germline V lookup: CDR1 LNHNV, CDR2 YYDKDF (reference sequence). This CDR3 has 14 residues. V gave up 0 bases and J gave up 0 bases, with 3 bases separating them. The chain's CDR3 is CATSRDNSNQPQHF. CDR3 sequence (DNA): TGTGCCACCAGCAGAGATAATAGCAATCAGCCCCAGCATTTT.

The rearrangement joins TRBV7-9 to TRBJ1-4; 7 nucleotides align to TRBD1. Per the germline V gene, CDR1 is SEHNR and CDR2 is FQNEAQ (reference sequence). The V gene end was trimmed by 3 bases and the J gene end by 3 bases; junction bases not matched to a gene: 1. The CDR3 spans 14 residues. DNA of the CDR3: TGTGCCAGCAGCTTCGGGACAGCTAATGAAAAACTGTTTTTT. It encodes CASSFGTANEKLFF.

The CDR3: CASSPTGGSPREQYF. The DNA for the CDR3 is TGTGCCAGCAGCCCGACAGGGGGCTCCCCAAGAGAGCAGTACTTC. V usage is TRBV7-8 and J usage is TRBJ2-7; TRBD1 matches at 10 bases. Trimming removed 5 bases from V and 7 bases from J; junction bases left unmatched: 11. Germline assignment: CDR1 SGHVS and CDR2 FQNEAQ. The CDR3 spans 15 residues. Combining the CDR3 with reference TRBV7-8 and TRBJ2-7 gives the whole variable domain GAGVSQSPRYKVAKRGQDVALRCDPISGHVSLFWYQQALGQGPEFLTYFQNEAQLDKSGLPSDRFFAERPEGSVSTLKIQRTQQEDSAVYLCASSPTGGSPREQYFGPGTRLTVT.

The chain has TRBV11-2 and TRBJ1-6, with D unresolved. The CDR3 covers 16 residues. V lost 3 bases and J lost 0, with 9 bases in between. CDR1 is SGHAT and CDR2 is FQNNGV in the germline V gene. The chain's CDR3 is CASSFNGNSYNSPLHF. For the CDR3, the DNA is TGTGCCAGCAGCTTTAACGGGAACTCCTATAATTCACCCCTCCACTTT.

This rearrangement joins TRBV7-9 to TRBJ2-7; possible D gene TRBD1, 6 bases. Germline V lookup: CDR1 SEHNR, CDR2 FQNEAQ (reference sequence). Trimming shortened V by 5 bases and J by 1 base, and 9 bases separated the two germline ends. This CDR3 spans 13 amino acids. The CDR3 bases are TGTGCCAGCAGCCGAGGGGGTTCCTACGAGCAGTACTTC. It translates to CASSRGGSYEQYF.

The V and J genes are TRBV11-2 and TRBJ1-6; D uncertain. The CDR3 runs 16 residues. Germline V gene sequence: CDR1 SGHAT, CDR2 FQNNGV. Trimming removed 1 base at V and 0 bases at J, with 7 bases between. CDR3 region: CASSLATSSYNSPLHF. The CDR3 bases are TGTGCCAGCAGCTTAGCTACGAGCTCCTATAATTCACCCCTCCACTTT.

The chain has TRBV27 and TRBJ2-2; D is undetermined. The CDR3 loop spans 15 amino acids. CDR1 and CDR2 from the germline V gene are MNHEY and SMNVEV (reference sequence). Trimming stripped 0 bases from V and 0 bases from J, with 5 bases between. The CDR3 reads CASSLSHPNTGELFF. The CDR3 bases are TGTGCCAGCAGTTTATCACACCCGAACACCGGGGAGCTGTTTTTT.

Comments on this clone: The same CDR3 can be traced to other DNA sequences in this sample. V usage is TRBV6-1 and J usage is TRBJ1-3; weak D call: TRBD1 (5 bases). V lost 3 bases to trimming and J lost 2 bases, with 8 bases between them. The CDR3 consists of 14 residues. Germline CDR1 is MNHNS and CDR2 is SASEGT. The DNA for the CDR3 is TGTGCCAGCAGTGAGGCCAGGGCTGGAAACACCATATATTTT. As protein: CASSEARAGNTIYF.

This chain connects TRBV5-6 to TRBJ1-1; TRBD1 agrees at 8 bases. The CDR3 loop spans 14 amino acids. V trimming: 0 bases; J trimming: 6 bases; junction bases outside the gene matches: 4. Germline V gives CDR1 SGHDT, CDR2 YYEEEE. As DNA, the CDR3 is TGTGCCAGCAGCTTGGCCATACAGGGGGCTGAAGCTTTCTTT. The encoded protein is CASSLAIQGAEAFF.

This clone appeared a single time. The chain combines TRBV6-1 with TRBJ1-5; D is unresolved. The CDR3 is made up of 16 amino acids. CDR1 and CDR2 (germline): MNHNS, SASEGT. The germline V and J ends were trimmed by 2 bases and 1 base, with 12 bases remaining between them. The CDR3 protein is CASSESSGRSNQPQHF. The CDR3 nucleotides read TGTGCCAGCAGTGAATCGAGTGGGAGAAGCAATCAGCCCCAGCATTTT.